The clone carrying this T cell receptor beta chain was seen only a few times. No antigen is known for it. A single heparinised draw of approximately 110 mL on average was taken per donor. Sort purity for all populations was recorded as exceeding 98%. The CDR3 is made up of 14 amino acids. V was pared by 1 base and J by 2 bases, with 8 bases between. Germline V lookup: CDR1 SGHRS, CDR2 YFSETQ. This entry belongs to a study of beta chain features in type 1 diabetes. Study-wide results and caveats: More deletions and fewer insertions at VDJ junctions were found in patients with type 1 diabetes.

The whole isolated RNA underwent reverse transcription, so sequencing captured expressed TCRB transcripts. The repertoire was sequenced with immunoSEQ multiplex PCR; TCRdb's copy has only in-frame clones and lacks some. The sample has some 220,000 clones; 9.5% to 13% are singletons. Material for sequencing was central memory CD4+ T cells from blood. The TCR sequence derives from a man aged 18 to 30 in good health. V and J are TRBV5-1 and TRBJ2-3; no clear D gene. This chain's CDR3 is CASSLRAFTDTQYF. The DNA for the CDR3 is TGCGCCAGCAGCTTGAGGGCCTTCACAGATACGCAGTATTTT.